This T cell receptor beta chain was sequenced during a study of cytomegalovirus exposure and HLA in healthy donors. In the study overall: Among the roughly 380 donors who were genotyped, roughly 86% fell in the genetic ancestry cluster that is associated with self-reported Caucasian donors. General observations from the study: TCR association rates varied by HLA locus in a later analysis, with DRB1 highest and HLA-C lowest. In a later analysis, at a false discovery rate of 0.05, 16,951 TCR beta sequences were associated with HLA alleles.

In regard to this clone: Its antigen is currently unknown.

Primers for the PCR totalled 60 Vbeta and 13 Jbeta. Generated by immunoSEQ multiplex PCR, the TCRdb table keeps only in-frame clones and is missing some. The sample gives about 160,000 clones, 75% to 85% of which show up once; 3% to 4% is in the top ten. While unrecorded immune exposures were likely, the donors were nominally healthy when sampled. This clonotype originated in a human donor in good health. Input material: PBMCs.

The CDR3 DNA follows: TGTGCCAGCAGCTTGTCGCCCTGGGAGGCAGATACGCAGTATTTT. Encoded protein: CASSLSPWEADTQYF. The V gene is TRBV5-8, the J gene TRBJ2-3; TRBD2 might be the D (6 bases). In germline, CDR1 is SGHTS, CDR2 YDEGEE. This CDR3 has 15 residues. Trimming cost V 1 base and J 4 bases, with 13 bases left between them.